Presented here are 15 T cell receptor beta chains from one specimen sequenced in a study of early T cells in non-severe SARS-CoV-2 infection. MiXCR was run by TCRdb on the 5' RACE reads, yielding one entry per CDR3 protein. This sample yields over 55,000 distinct CDR3 sequences, of which approximately 8% are seen a single time; approximately 3.6% belongs to the top ten. Specimen: whole blood. These receptors were obtained from an adult who was a healthcare worker with PCR-confirmed SARS-CoV-2 infection or an uninfected control (not recorded which).

A few counts support this clonotype. V and J are TRBV4-1 and TRBJ2-6; possibly TRBD2 for D (5 bases). Germline V gene lookup returns CDR1 MGHRA and CDR2 YSYEKL. Trimming removed 0 bases from V and 3 bases from J, with 6 bases in between. The CDR3 loop spans 15 amino acids. For the CDR3, the DNA is TGCGCCAGCAGCCAAGAGAGGGATGGGGCCAACGTCCTGACTTTC. It yields the protein CASSQERDGANVLTF.

This chain links TRBV2 with TRBJ2-7; D not resolved. The CDR3 is 11 residues long. V was shortened by 5 bases and J by 3 bases, with 5 bases between the two germline ends. The V gene's germline CDR1 is SNHLY and CDR2 FYNNEI. CDR3 in DNA: TGTGCCAGCAGTCCATACTACGAGCAGTACTTC. It codes for CASSPYYEQYF.

The chain joins TRBV2 to TRBJ2-1; 7 positions agree with TRBD1. Losses at the gene ends were 1 base for V and 0 bases for J; bases not matched to a gene: 0. Germline-derived CDR1 and CDR2 are SNHLY and FYNNEI. The CDR3 has 15 residues. CDR3 protein: CASSEGQGSYNEQFF. CDR3 DNA sequence: TGTGCCAGCAGTGAAGGACAGGGCTCCTACAATGAGCAGTTCTTC.

This clonotype was picked up a small number of times. J is TRBJ2-7 and V is TRBV20-1, with D perhaps TRBD2 (6 bases). The CDR3 is 13 amino acids. V lost 3 bases, J lost 6 bases, and 15 bases lay in between. The germline CDR1 and CDR2 sequences are DFQATT and SNEGSKA (reference sequence). The CDR3 here is CSARHGGVPEQYF. The DNA for the CDR3 is TGCAGTGCTAGGCACGGGGGTGTGCCCGAGCAGTACTTC.

The V and J genes are TRBV28 and TRBJ2-3; TRBD2 matches at 14 bases. Germline V CDR1 and CDR2: MDHEN, SYDVKM. V trimming: 6 bases; J trimming: 4 bases; junction bases outside the gene matches: 6. The CDR3 spans 16 residues. In DNA, the CDR3 is TGTGCCAGCAGCCGGACTAGCGGGAGGAAGGCAGATACGCAGTATTTT. This translates into CASSRTSGRKADTQYF.

The table lists this clonotype with many counts. V gene TRBV5-4 combines with J gene TRBJ2-7, with D tentatively TRBD2 (6 bases). The length of the CDR3 is 14 residues. Germline CDR1 reads SGHNT; CDR2 reads YYREEE (reference sequence). With 2 bases removed from V and 6 bases from J, the gap between germline ends came to 15 bases. The CDR3 DNA sequence: TGTGCCAGCAGCTTAGGCGAGACGGGAGCCGAGCAGTACTTC. This gives the protein CASSLGETGAEQYF. The full variable domain, its missing parts supplied by reference TRBV5-4 and TRBJ2-7, is ETGVTQSPTHLIKTRGQQVTLRCSSQSGHNTVSWYQQALGQGPQFIFQYYREEENGRGNFPPRFSGLQFPNYSSELNVNALELDDSALYLCASSLGETGAEQYFGPGTRLTVT.

The rearrangement links TRBV20-1 to TRBJ2-1; D not resolved. V was pared by 3 bases and J by 4 bases, with 7 bases between. This CDR3 spans 12 amino acids. Germline lookup yields CDR1 DFQATT and CDR2 SNEGSKA (reference sequence). DNA for the CDR3: TGCAGTGCTAGGGACGGATACAATGAGCAGTTCTTC. Translation gives CSARDGYNEQFF.

The rearrangement joins TRBV3-2 to TRBJ1-1; TRBD1 reflects the table's D call only, with no check against the DNA. TRBV3-2 is noted as a pseudogene. The CDR3 sequence is 15 residues long. The CDR3 nucleotides read TGTGCCAGCAGCCAAGAAGGGGAAGACTACACTGAAGCTTTCTTT. Translation gives CASSQEGEDYTEAFF.

The sample holds many counts of this clonotype. The chain couples TRBV29-1 to TRBJ2-5, with 9 bases identical to TRBD1. CDR3 length: 15 residues. In germline, CDR1 is SQVTM, CDR2 ANQGSEA. V was pared by 7 bases and J by 2 bases, with 11 bases of the junction left unmatched. CDR3 coding DNA: TGCAGCGCTCACAGGGGGCGGCAAAATCAAGAGACCCAGTACTTC. This translates into CSAHRGRQNQETQYF.

The V gene is TRBV28, the J gene TRBJ2-7; TRBD1 matches 10 bases. The length of the CDR3 is 15 residues. Germline V CDR1 and CDR2: MDHEN, SYDVKM. V lost 6 bases to trimming and J lost 9 bases; unmatched junction nucleotides: 14. The CDR3 DNA reads as TGTGCCAGCAGGACCTGGGGACAGGGGAATCCCAGGCAGTACTTC. Protein sequence: CASRTWGQGNPRQYF.

The table lists this clonotype with many counts. The chain joins TRBV29-1 to TRBJ1-1; D call uncertain. This CDR3 has 10 amino acids. V was shortened by 5 bases and J by 5 bases, with 6 bases between the two germline ends. Germline loops: CDR1 SQVTM, CDR2 ANQGSEA. CDR3 amino acids: CSVQSTEAFF. The CDR3 DNA is TGCAGCGTTCAAAGTACTGAAGCTTTCTTT.

This clonotype was detected ten times or more. The gene calls are TRBV5-4 and TRBJ2-2, with D possibly matching TRBD1 (5 bases). CDR3 size: 14 residues. V was pared by 1 base and J by 1 base, with 5 bases between. Per germline, CDR1 SGHNT and CDR2 YYREEE (reference sequence). The CDR3 is CASSLRGNTGELFF. Written as DNA, the CDR3 is TGTGCCAGCAGCTTGAGGGGGAACACCGGGGAGCTGTTTTTT.

This clonotype was found many times. The V call is TRBV10-3, the J call TRBJ1-4; D ambiguous. This CDR3 has 14 amino acids. Germline CDR1 ENHRY, CDR2 SYGVKD. Trimming took off 0 bases at V and 3 bases at J, with 5 bases between the two ends. CDR3 region: CAISESTSNEKLFF. The DNA of the CDR3 is TGTGCCATCAGTGAGTCGACTTCTAATGAAAAACTGTTTTTT.

A single count supports this clonotype. A much larger clone differs by one base, so this may be a read error. V gene TRBV2 combines with J gene TRBJ1-5; D remains ambiguous. This CDR3 is built from 15 residues. CDR1 and CDR2 (germline): SNHLY, FYNNEI. This chain's CDR3 is CASTQWVGSNQPQNF. As DNA, the CDR3 is TGTGCCAGCACCCAGTGGGTAGGGAGCAATCAGCCCCAGAATTTT.

The rearrangement joins TRBV20-1 to TRBJ1-5, with 10 bases that match TRBD1. V lost 1 base, J lost 7 bases, and 10 bases stayed unmatched. Germline V gene data show CDR1 as DFQATT and CDR2 as SNEGSKA (reference sequence). The CDR3 sequence is 16 residues long. CDR3 DNA sequence: TGCAGTGCTAGAGCGGTAGGACAGGGGGGATGGCAGCCCCAGCATTTT. Translated: CSARAVGQGGWQPQHF.